This T cell receptor beta chain comes out of a study of identical twins. General observations from the study: Within beta out-of-frame sequences, the excess sharing observed between twins was weaker. The analysis was cross-sectional rather than longitudinal within donors.

MiXCR, run by TCRdb on the 5' RACE reads, gives a single entry per CDR3 protein. The sample includes approximately 220,000 distinct CDR3 sequences, around 7.6% of them seen just once. This clonotype was detected a few times. Its matching antigen is unknown. Healthy Caucasians supplied all donations. V dropped 11 bases and J dropped 3; count of bases not matched to a gene: 12. The CDR3 length is 16 residues. From germline, CDR1 is SNHLY and CDR2 FYNNEI. Separately, the same data were catalogued under a study of yellow fever vaccine responses in identical twins.

Sample: CD8+ T cells sorted from blood. The rearrangement links TRBV2 to TRBJ2-7; 14 bases match TRBD2. The origin of this receptor is a woman between 18 and 30 years old in good health. The CDR3, as DNA: TGTGCCGGATCAGATGGACTAGCGGGAGGACACTACGAGCAGTACTTC. Translation gives CAGSDGLAGGHYEQYF.